The 17 T cell receptor beta chains listed next were all sequenced from one sample in a study of cytotoxic CD8 clonotypes in ibrutinib-treated CLL. Assay: immunoSEQ multiplex PCR; the TCRdb copy retains only in-frame clones and omits some. The sample gives some 130,000 clones, about 70% of which show up once; about 4.7% is in the top ten. The material sequenced was PBMCs, taken after 24 months of ibrutinib treatment. These receptors were obtained from a human donor with chronic lymphocytic leukemia.

The chain's CDR3 is CASSPRVAANEKLFF. As DNA, the CDR3 is TGTGCCAGTAGTCCACGGGTGGCCGCTAATGAAAAACTGTTTTTT. This sequence joins TRBV19 and TRBJ1-4; D is uncertain. This CDR3 contains 15 residues. Trimming stripped 5 bases from V and 3 bases from J, with 13 bases between. Germline V gives CDR1 LNHDA, CDR2 SQIVND (reference sequence).

The V and J genes are TRBV28 and TRBJ1-2, with D perhaps matching TRBD1 (6 bases). CDR1 MDHEN and CDR2 SYDVKM come from the germline V gene. The CDR3 totals 13 residues. The V end lost 10 bases, the J end lost 4 bases, and 16 bases lay between the germline ends. CDR3 amino acids: CATSSRGGYGYTF. CDR3 bases: TGTGCCACCTCCTCCAGGGGCGGCTATGGCTACACCTTC.

The J gene is TRBJ2-7, the V gene TRBV7-2; D is perhaps TRBD2 (7 bases). Germline values: CDR1 SGHTA, CDR2 FQGNSA. Trimming took 1 base from V and 3 from J, leaving 13 bases between them. The CDR3 totals 15 residues. Here the CDR3 reads CASSLGPGEGYEQYF. CDR3 DNA sequence: TGTGCCAGCAGCTTAGGGCCAGGGGAGGGCTACGAGCAGTACTTC.

The V gene is TRBV19, the J gene TRBJ2-5; the match to TRBD1 covers 8 bases. Germline CDR1 and CDR2: LNHDA and SQIVND (reference sequence). The trim removed 6 bases at V and 7 bases at J, leaving 13 bases unmatched. The CDR3 runs 15 residues. CDR3 residues: CASSSGTGVPGTQYF. The DNA of the CDR3 is TGTGCCAGTAGCTCAGGGACAGGCGTACCAGGGACCCAGTACTTC.

This clone was counted only a few times. Because the CDR3's place on the DNA is in doubt, the DNA is left out and the CDR3 is given as listed by TCRdb. This chain links TRBV7-8 with TRBJ2-7. From its first to its last residue, the CDR3 has 12 amino acids. CDR1 is SGHVS and CDR2 is FQNEAQ in the germline V gene. The CDR3 region is CASSLVGTGTNF.

In this sample, this clone turned up a few times. The rearrangement joins TRBV29-1 to TRBJ2-1, with 8 bases lining up with TRBD2. The V gene's germline CDR1 is SQVTM and CDR2 ANQGSEA. CDR3 length: 13 amino acids. Germline trimming cut 3 bases from V and 8 bases from J; bases unmatched to any gene: 6. The CDR3 protein is CSVDAGGSDEQFF. The CDR3 bases are TGCAGCGTTGATGCGGGAGGTAGCGATGAGCAGTTCTTC.

The V call is TRBV4-3, the J call TRBJ2-2; either TRBD1 or TRBD2 may fit D (5 bases each). The CDR3 is 15 amino acids. Germline-derived CDR1 and CDR2 are LGHNA and YSLEER. V was clipped by 6 bases and J by 5 bases, with 16 bases between them. CDR3 coding DNA: TGCGCCAGCAGTTTCCACCCCGGGGCAACCGGGGAGCTGTTTTTT. It translates to CASSFHPGATGELFF.

This clone was seen a handful of times. V gene TRBV27 combines with J gene TRBJ2-3, with 8 bases fitting TRBD1. The CDR3 loop spans 15 amino acids. V shed 2 bases, J shed 4 bases, and the junction held 5 bases outside the gene matches. Germline loops: CDR1 MNHEY, CDR2 SMNVEV (reference sequence). The CDR3, as DNA: TGTGCCAGCAGTTTAGATACAGGGGGACCAGATACGCAGTATTTT. Translation: CASSLDTGGPDTQYF.

The chain links TRBV4-3 to TRBJ2-2, with 7 bases identical to TRBD1. This CDR3 contains 16 residues. CDR1 is LGHNA and CDR2 is YSLEER in the germline V gene. The V gene end was trimmed by 1 base and the J gene end by 6 bases; junction bases not matched to a gene: 8. The CDR3 DNA follows: TGCGCCAGCAGCCAAGCCGGACCACAGGGGTCCGGGGAGCTGTTTTTT. Its protein product is CASSQAGPQGSGELFF.

V gene TRBV2 combines with J gene TRBJ2-2, with 8 bases aligning to TRBD1. CDR1 and CDR2 from the germline V gene are SNHLY and FYNNEI. This CDR3 has 16 residues. Trimming removed 6 bases from V and 3 bases from J; junction bases left unmatched: 9. The CDR3 reads CASRVGAGGYTGELFF. The CDR3 nucleotides read TGTGCCAGCAGAGTAGGCGCAGGGGGCTACACCGGGGAGCTGTTTTTT.

This clone has a handful of counts. This chain uses TRBV7-9 with TRBJ2-2; 7 bases agree with TRBD1. V was pared by 3 bases and J by 4 bases, with 8 bases of the junction left unmatched. Germline-derived CDR1 and CDR2 are SEHNR and FQNEAQ (reference sequence). This CDR3 has 16 amino acids. CDR3 coding DNA: TGTGCCAGCAGCTTTTCCCTGGCAGGGGGCACCGGGGAGCTGTTTTTT. It specifies CASSFSLAGGTGELFF. Filled out from reference TRBV7-9 and TRBJ2-2, the complete variable domain reads DTGVSQNPRHKITKRGQNVTFRCDPISEHNRLYWYRQTLGQGPEFLTYFQNEAQLEKSRLLSDRFSAERPKGSFSTLEIQRTEQGDSAMYLCASSFSLAGGTGELFFGEGSRLTVL.

The V gene is TRBV7-9, the J gene TRBJ2-2; D may be TRBD1 (5 bases). CDR1 is SEHNR, CDR2 FQNEAQ, per germline (reference sequence). The CDR3 is 15 amino acids. The germline V and J ends were trimmed by 3 bases and 3 bases, with 11 bases remaining between them. The CDR3 bases are TGTGCCAGCAGCTTCGGACAAACGTACACCGGGGAGCTGTTTTTT. Protein product: CASSFGQTYTGELFF.

The rearrangement uses TRBV30 and TRBJ2-3; a weak D match, TRBD1 (5 bases). In germline, CDR1 is GTSNPN, CDR2 SVGIG (reference sequence). CDR3 length equals 13 residues. The V gene lost 2 bases and the J gene lost 4 bases, with 10 bases spanning the gap. The CDR3 DNA sequence: TGTGCCTGGAGTCGGCAGGGCGCAGATACGCAGTATTTT. As protein: CAWSRQGADTQYF. The full variable domain, with the rest looked up from reference TRBV30 and TRBJ2-3, is SQTIHQWPATLVQPVGSPLSLECTVEGTSNPNLYWYRQAAGRGLQLLFYSVGIGQISSEVPQNLSASRPQDRQFILSSKKLLLSDSGFYLCAWSRQGADTQYFGPGTRLTVL.

This clone was found a few times. The chain couples TRBV29-1 to TRBJ2-2; no definite D call. This CDR3 spans 11 amino acids. Germline lookup yields CDR1 SQVTM and CDR2 ANQGSEA. V lost 6 bases and J 7 bases, leaving 9 bases between the germline ends. The CDR3 DNA reads TGCAGCGTCCGCTCGAGCGGGGAGCTGTTTTTT. Translating it yields CSVRSSGELFF.

This clone was seen at least ten times. The chain links TRBV6-5 to TRBJ2-7, with a tentative D call TRBD2 (6 bases). V was pared by 2 bases and J by 6 bases, with 14 bases between. In germline, CDR1 is MNHEY, CDR2 SVGAGI. The CDR3 totals 14 residues. In nucleotides, the CDR3 is TGTGCCAGCAGTTACCGGCCCCACGGGGGCGAGCAGTACTTC. This codes for CASSYRPHGGEQYF.

In its sample, this clone was seen a few times. The chain carries TRBV30 and TRBJ1-6; 9 bases map to TRBD1. The CDR3 is 15 residues long. V lost 2 bases, J lost 9 bases, and 8 bases stayed unmatched. Germline V gives CDR1 GTSNPN, CDR2 SVGIG (reference sequence). For the CDR3, the DNA is TGTGCCTGGAGTCCCCGGGACAGGGATATTTCACCCCTCCACTTT. It encodes CAWSPRDRDISPLHF.

The chain combines TRBV4-1 with TRBJ1-2; a weak D match, TRBD1 (6 bases). V was shortened by 0 bases and J by 4 bases, with 9 bases between the two germline ends. CDR1 MGHRA and CDR2 YSYEKL come from the germline V gene. CDR3 length equals 14 residues. The CDR3, as DNA: TGCGCCAGCAGCCAAGATGACAGGACCTATGGCTACACCTTC. This codes for CASSQDDRTYGYTF.